What follows is one T cell receptor (beta chain) and its context. Per the original data handling: From reference gene primer amplification, estimates of nucleated cell counts were derived. The data were produced by immunoSEQ multiplex PCR, yet TCRdb's version contains in-frame clones alone and is incomplete. The V and J calls and clone size are taken from that table; D and trimming were inferred from the DNA. The repertoire holds roughly 100,000 clones, with 65% to 75% as singletons. The sample belongs to a study of blood T cell repertoires in COVID-19. Study as a whole: The United States, Italy and Spain were the sources of the acute and convalescent COVID-19 samples. In each case, the material was cDNA or gDNA derived from T cells, B-cell-depleted T cells, or PBMCs.

From germline, CDR1 is SGHRS and CDR2 YFSETQ. This CDR3 comprises 12 residues. With 4 bases removed from V and 2 bases from J, the gap between germline ends came to 5 bases. This sequence originates from a man older than 75 with acute or convalescent COVID-19. This rearrangement joins TRBV5-1 to TRBJ2-3; D gene ambiguous. The sample comprised peripheral blood. The CDR3 DNA is TGCGCCAGCAGCCCTTCCACAGATACGCAGTATTTT. It specifies CASSPSTDTQYF.